This T cell receptor (beta chain) was documented in a study of radiotherapy plus CTLA-4 blockade in lung cancer. The CDR3 totals 15 residues. Germline CDR1 SGHNT, CDR2 YYREEE (reference sequence). V was cut by 0 bases and J by 1 base, with 8 bases left in between. In this sample, this clone turned up a few times. Its antigen is still unknown. Study conclusions and caveats: Interferon-beta, together with early blood T cell clone dynamics, reportedly best predicted response.

Assay: immunoSEQ multiplex PCR; the TCRdb copy retains only in-frame clones and omits some. The sample yields more than 80,000 clones, around 85% seen once. The specimen was peripheral blood, collected from a patient treated with radiotherapy plus ipilimumab. This clonotype originated in a human donor with non-small cell lung cancer that progressed on radiotherapy plus ipilimumab. Some clones in this sample may be carry-over from other donors' samples. The genes are TRBV5-4 and TRBJ1-3; possibly TRBD1 for D (5 bases). CDR3 amino acids: CASSLDRGSGNTIYF. In DNA form, the CDR3 reads TGTGCCAGCAGCTTGGATCGGGGGTCTGGAAACACCATATATTTT.